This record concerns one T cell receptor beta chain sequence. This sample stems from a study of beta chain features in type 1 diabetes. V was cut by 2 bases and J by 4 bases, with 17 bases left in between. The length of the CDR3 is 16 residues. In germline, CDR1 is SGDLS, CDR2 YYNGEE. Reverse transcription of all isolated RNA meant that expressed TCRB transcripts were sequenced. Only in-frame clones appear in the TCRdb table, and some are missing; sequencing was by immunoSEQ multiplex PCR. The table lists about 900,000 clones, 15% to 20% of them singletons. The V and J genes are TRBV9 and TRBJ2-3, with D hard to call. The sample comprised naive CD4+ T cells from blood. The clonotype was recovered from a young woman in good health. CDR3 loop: CASSVSPSRLADTQYF. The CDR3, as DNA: TGTGCCAGCAGCGTCTCCCCATCGCGGCTAGCAGATACGCAGTATTTT.